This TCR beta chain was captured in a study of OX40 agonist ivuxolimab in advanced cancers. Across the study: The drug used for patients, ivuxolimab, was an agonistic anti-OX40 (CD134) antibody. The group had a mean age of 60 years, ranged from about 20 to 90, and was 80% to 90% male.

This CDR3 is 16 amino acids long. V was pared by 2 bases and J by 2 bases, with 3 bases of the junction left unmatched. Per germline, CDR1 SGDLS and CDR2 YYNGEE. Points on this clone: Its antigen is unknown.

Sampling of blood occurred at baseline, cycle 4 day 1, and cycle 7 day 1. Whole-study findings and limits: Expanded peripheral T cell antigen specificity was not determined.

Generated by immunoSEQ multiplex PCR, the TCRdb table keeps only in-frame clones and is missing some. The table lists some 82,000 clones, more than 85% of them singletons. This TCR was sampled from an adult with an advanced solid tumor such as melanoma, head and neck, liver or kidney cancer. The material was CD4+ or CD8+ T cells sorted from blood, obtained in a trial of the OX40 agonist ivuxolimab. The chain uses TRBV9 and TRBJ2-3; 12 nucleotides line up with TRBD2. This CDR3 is CASSVTSGRYTDTQYF. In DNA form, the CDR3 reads TGTGCCAGCAGCGTGACTAGCGGGAGATACACAGATACGCAGTATTTT.